The 6 T cell receptor beta chains below all came from one sample that was sequenced in a study of vaccination effects on CD4 cells after COVID-19 (dated by TCRdb to the early 2020s). These receptors have no identified antigens. To identify antigen-specific CD4+ T cell clonotypes by their expansion, the ViraFEST assay first stimulated PBMC with viral peptide pools and then applied TCR sequencing. After less than eleven days of culture, CD4+ T cells were isolated with the EasySep CD4+ T cell isolation kit. Negative nucleocapsid antibody results before and after vaccination confirmed that the healthy vaccine recipients had no prior SARS-CoV-2 infection. The protocol used for the library was the immunoSEQ multiplex PCR assay. Sourced from immuneACCESS, this table was stored by TCRdb with only in-frame sequences that have V and J called. A share of the clones is absent; for the studies checked, an unresolved V gene accounts for under half, and the remainder has no known explanation. The sample table lists roughly 45,000 clones, just over 75% of them with a count of one. Roughly a tenth of the sample belongs to the ten largest clones.

The source material was CD4+ T cells from PBMCs cultured with SARS-CoV-2 spike peptides, sampled before COVID-19 vaccination. Explained via the paper, the cell subset or site label denotes: SARS-CoV-2 spike overlapping peptide pool stimulation. Every receptor here comes from a human donor who received a COVID-19 vaccine.

The chain has TRBV18 and TRBJ1-2; 7 positions match TRBD1. Germline lookup yields CDR1 KGHSH and CDR2 LQKENI. V was clipped by 3 bases and J by 6 bases; unmatched bases: 7. This CDR3 contains 14 residues. This CDR3 is CASSPKQGINGYTF. The DNA for the CDR3 is TGTGCCAGCTCACCTAAACAGGGGATCAATGGCTACACCTTC.

This CDR3 reads CAWGHLGTGGYTF. The CDR3, as DNA: TGTGCCTGGGGTCATCTCGGGACCGGTGGCTACACCTTC. V and J are TRBV30 and TRBJ1-2; D perhaps matches TRBD1 (5 bases). The CDR3 sequence is 13 residues long. With 5 bases removed from V and 7 bases from J, the gap between germline ends came to 17 bases. Germline V gives CDR1 GTSNPN, CDR2 SVGIG (reference sequence).

The V call is TRBV3-1 (or the pseudogene TRBV3-2), the J call TRBJ1-2, with TRBD1 identical over 9 bases. This CDR3 spans 15 amino acids. V lost 5 bases, J lost 6 bases, and 10 bases stayed unmatched. CDR1 is LGHDT, CDR2 YNNKEL, per germline (reference sequence). The CDR3 DNA sequence: TGTGCCAGCAGCAGAATTACAGGGGGCAGCCATGGCTACACCTTC. As protein: CASSRITGGSHGYTF.

V usage is TRBV30 and J usage is TRBJ2-3; the D gene is possibly TRBD2 (5 bases). The length of the CDR3 is 14 residues. V shed 3 bases and J shed 1 base, with 11 bases lying between them. Germline CDR1 and CDR2: GTSNPN and SVGIG (reference sequence). CDR3 protein: CAWRASLGTDTQYF. CDR3 coding DNA: TGTGCCTGGAGGGCTAGCCTGGGCACAGATACGCAGTATTTT.

The chain combines TRBV7-9 with TRBJ1-5, with D hard to call. Germline V gene lookup returns CDR1 SEHNR and CDR2 FQNEAQ (reference sequence). V gave up 0 bases and J gave up 2 bases, with 8 bases separating them. The CDR3 runs 15 residues. CDR3 sequence: CASSLAGLGNQPQHF. CDR3 DNA sequence: TGTGCCAGCAGCTTAGCTGGGTTGGGCAATCAGCCCCAGCATTTT.

The rearrangement links TRBV7-3 to TRBJ2-3; 11 bases are shared with TRBD2. The germline V gene has CDR1 SGHTA and CDR2 FQGTGA. The CDR3 is 16 amino acids. Trimming cost V 5 bases and J 2 bases; bases outside gene matches: 6. The chain's CDR3 is CASSTTSGGFTDTQYF. The CDR3, as DNA: TGTGCCAGCAGCACCACTAGCGGGGGATTCACAGATACGCAGTATTTT.